The clone carrying this T cell receptor (beta chain) was detected only a few times. The target antigen is unknown. This sample is drawn from a study of early T cells in non-severe SARS-CoV-2 infection. Overall study: Unsorted whole blood bulk RNA was sequenced, with unpaired chains. Study results and limitations: The VDJdb matching leaned toward anti-spike CD8 responses and overlooked private and CD4 specificities.

This CDR3 comprises 15 residues. Trimming cost V 6 bases and J 4 bases, with 21 bases left between them. Per germline, CDR1 SQVTM and CDR2 ANQGSEA. Individual cDNA molecules were tagged with unique molecular identifiers, the study reported. Via MiXCR, TCRdb re-called the 5' RACE reads, giving one row per CDR3 protein. The sample has roughly 60,000 distinct CDR3 sequences; around 13% are singletons. What was sequenced was whole blood. This sequence was found in an adult who was a healthcare worker with PCR-confirmed SARS-CoV-2 infection or an uninfected control (not recorded which). The V gene is TRBV29-1, the J gene TRBJ2-5; a possible D gene is TRBD1 (5 bases). The DNA for the CDR3 is TGCAGCGTAGTGAATTGGTCAGGGCGGCTAGAGACCCAGTACTTC. Translation gives CSVVNWSGRLETQYF.